This TCR beta chain emerged from a study of cytomegalovirus exposure and HLA in healthy donors. Germline CDR1 is ENHRY and CDR2 is SYGVKD. V was pared by 3 bases and J by 2 bases, with 7 bases between. This CDR3 comprises 13 residues. Researchers ran the PCR with 60 Vbeta and 13 Jbeta primers. Assay used: immunoSEQ multiplex PCR; TCRdb lists only in-frame clones, some missing. The data contain about 160,000 clones, about 80% of them singletons. The chain joins TRBV10-3 to TRBJ1-2; no definite D call. The receptor was isolated from a man younger than 45 in good health and CMV-seronegative. The sample comprised PBMCs. The CDR3 is CAISDRYNYGYTF. CDR3 in DNA: TGTGCCATCAGTGACCGGTACAACTATGGCTACACCTTC.